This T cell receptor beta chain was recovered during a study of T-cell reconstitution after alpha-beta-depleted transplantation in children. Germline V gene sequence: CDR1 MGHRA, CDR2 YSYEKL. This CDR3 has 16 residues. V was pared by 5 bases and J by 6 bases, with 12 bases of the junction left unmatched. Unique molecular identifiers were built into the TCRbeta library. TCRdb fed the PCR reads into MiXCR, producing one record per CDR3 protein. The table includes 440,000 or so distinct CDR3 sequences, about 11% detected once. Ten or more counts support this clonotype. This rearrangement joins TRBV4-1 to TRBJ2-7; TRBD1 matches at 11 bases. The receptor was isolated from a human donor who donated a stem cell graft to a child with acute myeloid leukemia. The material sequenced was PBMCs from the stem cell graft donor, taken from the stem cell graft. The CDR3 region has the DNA TGCGCCAGCAGCGAACTCTGGGACAGGGGGGCCGTCGAGCAGTACTTC. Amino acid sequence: CASSELWDRGAVEQYF.